Below, 6 T cell receptor beta chains from the same sample are listed, as sequenced in a study of early T cells in non-severe SARS-CoV-2 infection. MiXCR, run by TCRdb on the 5' RACE reads, gives a single entry per CDR3 protein. The data hold some 71,000 distinct CDR3 sequences, with about 9% observed a single time. The material sequenced was whole blood. These receptors were taken from an adult who was a healthcare worker with PCR-confirmed SARS-CoV-2 infection or an uninfected control (not recorded which).

This clonotype has at least ten counts. The chain has TRBV19 and TRBJ1-5; D uncertain. CDR3 length: 13 amino acids. Trimming left V 3 bases short and J 4 bases short, with 7 bases between. The germline CDR1 and CDR2 sequences are LNHDA and SQIVND (reference sequence). CDR3 residues: CASSMGSNQPQHF. CDR3 bases: TGTGCCAGTAGTATGGGCTCAAATCAGCCCCAGCATTTT. Based on the CDR3 plus reference TRBV19 and TRBJ1-5, the full variable domain is DGGITQSPKYLFRKEGQNVTLSCEQNLNHDAMYWYRQDPGQGLRLIYYSQIVNDFQKGDIAEGYSVSREKKESFPLTVTSAQKNPTAFYLCASSMGSNQPQHFGDGTRLSIL.

This clonotype was seen a handful of times. The rearrangement joins TRBV20-1 to TRBJ2-7, with 9 nucleotides matching TRBD1. In germline, CDR1 is DFQATT, CDR2 SNEGSKA (reference sequence). J lost 1 base, V lost 4 bases, and 5 bases had no gene match. CDR3 length: 14 amino acids. CDR3 sequence (DNA): TGCAGTGCTAAGGGACAGGGCGCTTCCTACGAGCAGTACTTC. Translation: CSAKGQGASYEQYF.

The chain joins TRBV6-2 or TRBV6-3 to TRBJ2-7; 9 nucleotides agree with TRBD2. J was trimmed by 1 base and V by 5 bases; bases with no gene match: 9. CDR3 size: 16 residues. Germline V gene lookup returns CDR1 MNHEY and CDR2 SVGEGT. The CDR3 region is CASSPQTSGRSYEQYF. CDR3 in DNA: TGTGCCAGCAGTCCCCAGACTAGCGGAAGATCCTACGAGCAGTACTTC.

Turning to this clonotype: Possible read error: a much larger clone is one base away. V and J are TRBV3-1 and TRBJ2-5, with D possibly TRBD1 on 6 matching bases. From germline, CDR1 is LGHDT and CDR2 YNNKEL (reference sequence). The CDR3 loop spans 16 amino acids. Written as DNA, the CDR3 is TGTGCCGGCAGCCCGGTGACAGGCGGGCTAAGAGAGACCCAGTACTTC. Its protein is CAGSPVTGGLRETQYF.

This clonotype was seen a handful of times. The chain is built from TRBV11-1 and TRBJ1-1; D unresolved. CDR1 and CDR2 from the germline V gene are SGHAT and FQDESV (reference sequence). The CDR3 loop spans 12 amino acids. V was trimmed by 8 bases and J by 1 base, leaving 8 bases between them. The CDR3 DNA reads TGTGCCAGCCGTGGGGAGAACACTGAAGCTTTCTTT. This sequence encodes CASRGENTEAFF.

J is TRBJ1-1 and V is TRBV10-3; D unclear. Trimming pared 5 bases from V and 1 base from J, leaving 8 bases between. The V gene's germline CDR1 is ENHRY and CDR2 SYGVKD. The CDR3 extends over 13 amino acids. CDR3 region: CAISYSPNTEAFF. CDR3 DNA sequence: TGTGCCATCAGTTACAGTCCGAACACTGAAGCTTTCTTT.